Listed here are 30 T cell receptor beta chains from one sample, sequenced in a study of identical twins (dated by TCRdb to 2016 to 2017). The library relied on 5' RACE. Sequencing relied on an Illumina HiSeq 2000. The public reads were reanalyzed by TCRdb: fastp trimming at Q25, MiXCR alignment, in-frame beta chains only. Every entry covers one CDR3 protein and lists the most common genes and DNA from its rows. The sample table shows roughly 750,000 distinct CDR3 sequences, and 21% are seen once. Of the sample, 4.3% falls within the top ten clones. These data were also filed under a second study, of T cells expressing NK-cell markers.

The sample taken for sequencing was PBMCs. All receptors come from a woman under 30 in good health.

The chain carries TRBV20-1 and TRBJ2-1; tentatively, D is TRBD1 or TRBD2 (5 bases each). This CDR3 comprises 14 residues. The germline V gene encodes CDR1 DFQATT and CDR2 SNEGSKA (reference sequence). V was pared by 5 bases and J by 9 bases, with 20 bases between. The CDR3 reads CSAYPGTVGGEQFF. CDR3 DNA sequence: TGCAGTGCTTATCCCGGGACCGTAGGTGGTGAGCAGTTCTTC.

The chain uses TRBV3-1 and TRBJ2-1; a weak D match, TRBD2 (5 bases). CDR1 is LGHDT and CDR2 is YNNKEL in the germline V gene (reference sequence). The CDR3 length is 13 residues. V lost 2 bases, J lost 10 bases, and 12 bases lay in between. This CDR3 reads CASSQIGPGEQFF. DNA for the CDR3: TGTGCCAGCAGCCAAATTGGGCCGGGGGAGCAGTTCTTC.

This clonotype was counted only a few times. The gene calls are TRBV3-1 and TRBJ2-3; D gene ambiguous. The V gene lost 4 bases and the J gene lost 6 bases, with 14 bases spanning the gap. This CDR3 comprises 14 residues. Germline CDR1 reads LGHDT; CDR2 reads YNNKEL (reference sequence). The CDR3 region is CASSPRPPPDTQYF. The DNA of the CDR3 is TGTGCCAGCAGCCCCAGACCCCCGCCGGATACGCAGTATTTT.

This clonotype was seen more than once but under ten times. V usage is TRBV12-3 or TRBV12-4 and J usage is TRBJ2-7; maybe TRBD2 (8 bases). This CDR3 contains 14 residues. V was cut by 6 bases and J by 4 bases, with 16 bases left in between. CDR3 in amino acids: CASSLGRGRYEQYF. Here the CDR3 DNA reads TGTGCCAGCAGCCTCGGGAGGGGGCGGTACGAGCAGTACTTC.

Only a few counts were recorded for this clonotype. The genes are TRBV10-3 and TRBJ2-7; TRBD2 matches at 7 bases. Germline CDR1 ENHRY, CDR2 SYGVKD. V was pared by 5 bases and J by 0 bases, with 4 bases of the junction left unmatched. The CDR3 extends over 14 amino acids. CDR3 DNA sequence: TGTGCCATCAGTCAGTGGGAGGGCTCCTACGAGCAGTACTTC. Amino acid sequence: CAISQWEGSYEQYF.

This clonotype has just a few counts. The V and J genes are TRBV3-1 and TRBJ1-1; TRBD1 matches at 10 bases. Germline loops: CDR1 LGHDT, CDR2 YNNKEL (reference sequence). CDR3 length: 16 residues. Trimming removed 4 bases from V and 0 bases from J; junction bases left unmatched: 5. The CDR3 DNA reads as TGTGCCAGCAGCCCACGGGACAGGGGATTGAACACTGAAGCTTTCTTT. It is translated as CASSPRDRGLNTEAFF.

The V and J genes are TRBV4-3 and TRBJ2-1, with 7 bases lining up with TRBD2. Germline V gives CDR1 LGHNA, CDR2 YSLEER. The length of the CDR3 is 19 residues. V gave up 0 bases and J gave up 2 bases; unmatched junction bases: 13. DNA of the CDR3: TGCGCCAGCAGCCAAGAAGTAGGGCCGGGGCTAGCGGCCTACAATGAGCAGTTCTTC. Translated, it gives CASSQEVGPGLAAYNEQFF.

The CDR3 is CASSFKGTSGYNEQFF. The CDR3 nucleotides read TGTGCCAGCAGCTTTAAGGGGACTAGTGGCTACAATGAGCAGTTCTTC. The chain joins TRBV5-8 to TRBJ2-1, with 8 positions matching TRBD2. This CDR3 comprises 16 residues. Germline loops: CDR1 SGHTS, CDR2 YDEGEE. Trimming removed 2 bases from V and 3 bases from J; junction bases left unmatched: 7.

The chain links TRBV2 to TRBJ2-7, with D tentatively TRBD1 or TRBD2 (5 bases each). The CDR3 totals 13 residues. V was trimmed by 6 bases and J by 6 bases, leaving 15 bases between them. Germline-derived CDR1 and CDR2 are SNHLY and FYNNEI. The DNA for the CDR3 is TGTGCCAGCAGCGCAACTGGGGGTTTCGAGCAGTACTTC. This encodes CASSATGGFEQYF.

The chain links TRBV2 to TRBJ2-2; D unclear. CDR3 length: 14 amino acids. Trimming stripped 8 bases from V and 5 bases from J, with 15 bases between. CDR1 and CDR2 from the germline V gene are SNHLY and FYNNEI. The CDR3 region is CASGRASRTGELFF. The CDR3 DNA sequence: TGTGCCAGCGGAAGGGCCAGCCGAACCGGGGAGCTGTTTTTT.

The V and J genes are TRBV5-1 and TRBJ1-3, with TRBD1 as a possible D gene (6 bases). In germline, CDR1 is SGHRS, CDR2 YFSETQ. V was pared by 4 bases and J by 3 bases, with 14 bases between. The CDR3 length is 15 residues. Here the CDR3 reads CASSQQGAGGNTIYF. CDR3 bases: TGCGCCAGCAGCCAACAGGGAGCAGGTGGAAACACCATATATTTT.

The CDR3 DNA sequence: TGTGCCAGCACCTATTCAACGCCGAATGAAAAACTGTTTTTT. Amino acid sequence: CASTYSTPNEKLFF. The chain joins TRBV12-3 or TRBV12-4 to TRBJ1-4, with unresolved D. The CDR3 is made up of 14 amino acids. V was shortened by 7 bases and J by 5 bases, with 14 bases between the two germline ends.

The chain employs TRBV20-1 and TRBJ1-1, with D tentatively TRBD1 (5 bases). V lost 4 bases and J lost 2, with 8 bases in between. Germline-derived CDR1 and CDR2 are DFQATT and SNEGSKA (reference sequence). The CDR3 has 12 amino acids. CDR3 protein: CSAKGPNTEAFF. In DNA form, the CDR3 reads TGCAGTGCTAAGGGGCCCAACACTGAAGCTTTCTTT.

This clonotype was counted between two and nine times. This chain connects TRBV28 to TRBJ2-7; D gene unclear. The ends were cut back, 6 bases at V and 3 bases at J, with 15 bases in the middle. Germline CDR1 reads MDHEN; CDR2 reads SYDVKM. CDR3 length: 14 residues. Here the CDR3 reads CASRRTPKNYEQYF. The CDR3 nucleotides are TGTGCCAGCAGGCGGACCCCAAAGAACTACGAGCAGTACTTC.

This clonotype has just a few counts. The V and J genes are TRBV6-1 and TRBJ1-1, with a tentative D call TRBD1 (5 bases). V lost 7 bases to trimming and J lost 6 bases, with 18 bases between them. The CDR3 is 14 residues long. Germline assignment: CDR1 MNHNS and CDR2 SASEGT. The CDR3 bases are TGTGCCAGCACCATAGGGGCCCATTCGGCTGAAGCTTTCTTT. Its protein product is CASTIGAHSAEAFF.

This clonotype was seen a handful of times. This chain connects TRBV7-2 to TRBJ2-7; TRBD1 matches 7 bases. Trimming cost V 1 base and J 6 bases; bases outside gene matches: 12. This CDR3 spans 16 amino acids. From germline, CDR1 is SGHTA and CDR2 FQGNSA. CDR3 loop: CASSLGGAGGLREQYF. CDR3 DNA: TGTGCCAGCAGCTTAGGAGGGGCAGGGGGTTTACGCGAGCAGTACTTC.

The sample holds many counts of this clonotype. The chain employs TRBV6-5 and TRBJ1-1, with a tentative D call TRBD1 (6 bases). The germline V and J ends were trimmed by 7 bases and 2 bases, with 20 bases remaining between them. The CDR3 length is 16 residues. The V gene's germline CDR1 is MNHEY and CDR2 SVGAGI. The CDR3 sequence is CASTLRGEWSNTEAFF. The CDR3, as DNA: TGTGCCAGCACCCTGAGGGGGGAATGGTCAAACACTGAAGCTTTCTTT.

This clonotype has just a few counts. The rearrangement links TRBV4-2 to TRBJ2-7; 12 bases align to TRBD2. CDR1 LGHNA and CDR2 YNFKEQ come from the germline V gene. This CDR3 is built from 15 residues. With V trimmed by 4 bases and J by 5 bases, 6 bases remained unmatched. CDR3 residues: CASSPRLAGGNEQYF. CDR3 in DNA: TGTGCCAGCAGCCCCCGGCTAGCGGGAGGGAACGAGCAGTACTTC.

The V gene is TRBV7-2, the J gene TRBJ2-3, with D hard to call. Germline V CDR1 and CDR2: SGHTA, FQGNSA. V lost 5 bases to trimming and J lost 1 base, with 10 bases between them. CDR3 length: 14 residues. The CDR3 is CASSPDWGTDTQYF. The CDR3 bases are TGTGCCAGCAGCCCCGACTGGGGCACAGATACGCAGTATTTT.

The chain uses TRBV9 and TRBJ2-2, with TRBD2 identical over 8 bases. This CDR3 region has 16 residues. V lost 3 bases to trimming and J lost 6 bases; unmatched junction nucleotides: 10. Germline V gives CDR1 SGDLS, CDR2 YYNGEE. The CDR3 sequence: CASSASLRGESGELFF. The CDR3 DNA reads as TGTGCCAGCAGCGCGTCCTTGCGGGGGGAATCCGGGGAGCTGTTTTTT. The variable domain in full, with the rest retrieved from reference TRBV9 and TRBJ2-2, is DSGVTQTPKHLITATGQRVTLRCSPRSGDLSVYWYQQSLDQGLQFLIQYYNGEERAKGNILERFSAQQFPDLHSELNLSSLELGDSALYFCASSASLRGESGELFFGEGSRLTVL.

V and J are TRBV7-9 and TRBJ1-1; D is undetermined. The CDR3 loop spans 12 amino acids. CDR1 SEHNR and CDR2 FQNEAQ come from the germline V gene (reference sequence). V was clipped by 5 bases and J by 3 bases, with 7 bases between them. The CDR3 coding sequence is TGTGCCAGCAGCGCAAGGGACACTGAAGCTTTCTTT. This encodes CASSARDTEAFF. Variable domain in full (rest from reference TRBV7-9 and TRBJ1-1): DTGVSQNPRHKITKRGQNVTFRCDPISEHNRLYWYRQTLGQGPEFLTYFQNEAQLEKSRLLSDRFSAERPKGSFSTLEIQRTEQGDSAMYLCASSARDTEAFFGQGTRLTVV.

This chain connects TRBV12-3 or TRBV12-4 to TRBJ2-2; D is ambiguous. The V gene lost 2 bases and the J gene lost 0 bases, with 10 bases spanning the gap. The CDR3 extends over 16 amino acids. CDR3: CASSLIRTANTGELFF. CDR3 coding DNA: TGTGCCAGCAGTTTAATTAGGACGGCGAACACCGGGGAGCTGTTTTTT.

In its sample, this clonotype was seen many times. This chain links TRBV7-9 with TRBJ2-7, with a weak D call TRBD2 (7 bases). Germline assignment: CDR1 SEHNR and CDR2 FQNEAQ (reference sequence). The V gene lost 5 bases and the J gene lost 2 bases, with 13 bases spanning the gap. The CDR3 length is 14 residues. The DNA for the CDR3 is TGTGCCAGCAGCGCTTCGGGGGGCGCCTACGAGCAGTACTTC. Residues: CASSASGGAYEQYF.

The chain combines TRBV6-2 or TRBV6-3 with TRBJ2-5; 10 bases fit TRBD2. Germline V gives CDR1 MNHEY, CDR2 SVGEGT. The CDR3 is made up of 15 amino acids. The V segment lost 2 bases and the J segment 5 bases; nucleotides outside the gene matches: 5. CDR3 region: CASSYPAGGVETQYF. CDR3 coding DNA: TGTGCCAGCAGTTACCCAGCGGGAGGGGTGGAGACCCAGTACTTC.

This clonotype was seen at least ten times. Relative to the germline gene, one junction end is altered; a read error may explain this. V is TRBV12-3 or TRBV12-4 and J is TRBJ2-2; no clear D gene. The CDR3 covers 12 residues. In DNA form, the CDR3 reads TGTGCCAGCAGCTTAGTCCCCGGGGAGCTGTTTTTT. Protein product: CASSLVPGELFF.

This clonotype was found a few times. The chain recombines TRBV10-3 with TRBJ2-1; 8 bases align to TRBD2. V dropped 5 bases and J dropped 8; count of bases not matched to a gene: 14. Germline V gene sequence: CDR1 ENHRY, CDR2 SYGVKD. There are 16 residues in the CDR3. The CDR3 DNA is TGTGCCATCAGTTCGACGCCGGGACTAGGAGCCCATGAGCAGTTCTTC. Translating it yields CAISSTPGLGAHEQFF.

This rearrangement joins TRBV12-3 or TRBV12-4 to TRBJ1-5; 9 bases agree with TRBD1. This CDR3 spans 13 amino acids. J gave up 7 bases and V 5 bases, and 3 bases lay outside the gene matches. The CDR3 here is CASSRQGDQPQHF. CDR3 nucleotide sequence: TGTGCCAGCAGTCGACAGGGGGACCAGCCCCAGCATTTT.

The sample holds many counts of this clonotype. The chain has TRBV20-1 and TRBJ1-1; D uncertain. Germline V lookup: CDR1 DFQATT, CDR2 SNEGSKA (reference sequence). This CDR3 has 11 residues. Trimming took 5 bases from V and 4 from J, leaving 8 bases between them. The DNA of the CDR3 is TGCAGTGCTCAGGAGCCCACTGAAGCTTTCTTT. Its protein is CSAQEPTEAFF.

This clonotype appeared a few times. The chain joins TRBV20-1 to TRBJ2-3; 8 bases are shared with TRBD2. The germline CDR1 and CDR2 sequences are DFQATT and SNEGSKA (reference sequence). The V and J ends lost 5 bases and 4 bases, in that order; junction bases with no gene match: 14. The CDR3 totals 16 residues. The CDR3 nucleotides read TGCAGTGCTCTATCCTCCGGGACTAGATCCCCAGATACGCAGTATTTT. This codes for CSALSSGTRSPDTQYF.

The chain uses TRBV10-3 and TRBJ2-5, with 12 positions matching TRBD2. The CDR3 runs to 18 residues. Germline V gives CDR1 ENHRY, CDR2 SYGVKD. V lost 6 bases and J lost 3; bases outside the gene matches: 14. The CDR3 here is CAISRAPPSGGAEETQYF. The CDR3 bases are TGTGCCATCAGCCGAGCCCCCCCTAGCGGGGGGGCCGAAGAGACCCAGTACTTC.